Shown below are 7 T cell receptor beta chains from a single sample sequenced in a study of blood T cell repertoires in COVID-19. TCRdb's copy holds only in-frame clones and misses some; the assay was immunoSEQ multiplex PCR. The table has 65,000 to 80,000 clones, 90% seen once. The source material was peripheral blood. All receptors come from a human donor in a cohort sampled during active COVID-19.

The genes are TRBV27 and TRBJ2-6; the D gene is possibly TRBD2 (5 bases). The CDR3 has 16 amino acids. Per the germline V gene, CDR1 is MNHEY and CDR2 is SMNVEV (reference sequence). V dropped 5 bases and J dropped 2 bases, with 13 bases sitting between them. The CDR3 region is CASSPDLRAGANVLTF. The CDR3 nucleotides read TGTGCCAGCAGTCCCGATTTGAGGGCTGGGGCCAACGTCCTGACTTTC. Supplemented by reference TRBV27 and TRBJ2-6, the full variable domain reads EAQVTQNPRYLITVTGKKLTVTCSQNMNHEYMSWYRQDPGLGLRQIYYSMNVEVTDKGDVPEGYKVSRKEKRNFPLILESPSPNQTSLYFCASSPDLRAGANVLTFGAGSRLTVL.

The V and J genes are TRBV7-2 and TRBJ1-5, with unresolved D. Germline V gives CDR1 SGHTA, CDR2 FQGNSA. The CDR3 sequence is 15 residues long. V was pared by 1 base and J by 4 bases, with 11 bases between. The CDR3 nucleotides read TGTGCCAGCAGCTTAGAGTCTCGGGGAAATCAGCCCCAGCATTTT. It yields the protein CASSLESRGNQPQHF.

V and J are TRBV9 and TRBJ1-4, with D perhaps TRBD1 (5 bases). This CDR3 spans 15 amino acids. Germline V lookup: CDR1 SGDLS, CDR2 YYNGEE. V lost 0 bases, J lost 10 bases, and 16 bases lay in between. The CDR3 loop reads CASSVGGAGAGKLFF. The CDR3 DNA sequence: TGTGCCAGCAGCGTAGGGGGCGCTGGGGCAGGAAAACTGTTTTTT.

The chain has TRBV6-6 and TRBJ1-5; the match to TRBD1 covers 12 bases. The CDR3 runs 15 residues. Germline lookup yields CDR1 MNHNY and CDR2 SVGAGI (reference sequence). V shed 6 bases, J shed 6 bases, and the junction held 6 bases outside the gene matches. In DNA, the CDR3 is TGTGCCAGCAGCCCCGGGACAGGGGGCATTCAGCCCCAGCATTTT. It encodes CASSPGTGGIQPQHF.

The V and J genes are TRBV5-1 and TRBJ2-1, with 10 bases aligning to TRBD2. The CDR3 is 15 residues long. Germline V gene lookup returns CDR1 SGHRS and CDR2 YFSETQ. The junction had 1 base not matched to a gene; V was cut back by 0 bases and J by 4 bases. The CDR3, as DNA: TGCGCCAGCAGCTTGGAACTAGCGGGATACAATGAGCAGTTCTTC. Translation: CASSLELAGYNEQFF. Filled out from reference TRBV5-1 and TRBJ2-1, the complete variable domain reads KAGVTQTPRYLIKTRGQQVTLSCSPISGHRSVSWYQQTPGQGLQFLFEYFSETQRNKGNFPGRFSGRQFSNSRSEMNVSTLELGDSALYLCASSLELAGYNEQFFGPGTRLTVL.

V is TRBV7-2 and J is TRBJ2-5, with D unclear. The germline V gene has CDR1 SGHTA and CDR2 FQGNSA. The V end was cut by 5 bases, the J end by 7 bases, with 14 bases between. The CDR3 sequence is 13 residues long. The CDR3 loop reads CASSTATPGTQYF. In DNA, the CDR3 is TGTGCCAGCAGCACCGCCACCCCGGGGACCCAGTACTTC.

The chain has TRBV14 and TRBJ1-3; D unclear. Per the germline V gene, CDR1 is SGHDN and CDR2 is FVKESK. This CDR3 has 14 residues. The V and J ends lost 2 bases and 3 bases respectively, with 8 bases between them. As DNA, the CDR3 is TGTGCCAGCAGCCAACACGGGTTTGGAAACACCATATATTTT. It encodes CASSQHGFGNTIYF.